The rows below give T cell receptor beta chains drawn from one sample of a study of blood T cell repertoires in COVID-19. Sequencing used immunoSEQ multiplex PCR; TCRdb keeps in-frame clones, though not all of them. The sample contains approximately 250,000 clones, roughly 85% of which appear only once. Sequencing was performed on PBMCs or T cells enriched from blood (not recorded which). These receptors were collected from a woman in her 50s with acute COVID-19. The CDR3 runs from the conserved cysteine through the conserved F or W. Fields, in order: D gene, V gene, clone size, J gene, CDR3 protein, CDR3 DNA. A D gene is named only where the DNA matches it firmly. Clone size is shown for a subset of rows, as once, few, many or a class of expanded clone.

D gene: TRBD1; V gene: TRBV25-1; clone size: .; J gene: TRBJ1-1; CDR3 protein: CASSELGDRGRGTEAFF; CDR3 DNA: TGTGCCAGCAGTGAACTTGGGGACAGGGGGCGCGGGACTGAAGCTTTCTTT
D gene: .; V gene: TRBV9; clone size: .; J gene: TRBJ1-4; CDR3 protein: CASSGSTANEKLFF; CDR3 DNA: TGTGCCAGCAGCGGGAGCACGGCTAATGAAAAACTGTTTTTT
D gene: TRBD1; V gene: TRBV28; clone size: .; J gene: TRBJ1-1; CDR3 protein: CASSSPRDSEAFF; CDR3 DNA: TGTGCCAGCAGTTCCCCCCGGGACAGTGAAGCTTTCTTT
D gene: TRBD1; V gene: TRBV6-5; clone size: .; J gene: TRBJ2-3; CDR3 protein: CASGTGTATDTQYF; CDR3 DNA: TGTGCCAGCGGTACCGGGACAGCCACAGATACGCAGTATTTT
D gene: TRBD2; V gene: TRBV3-1/TRBV3-2; clone size: .; J gene: TRBJ2-2; CDR3 protein: CASSQGHRTSGGSGGELFF; CDR3 DNA: TGTGCCAGCAGCCAGGGCCACCGGACTAGCGGGGGCTCTGGCGGGGAGCTGTTTTTT
D gene: TRBD2; V gene: TRBV5-1; clone size: .; J gene: TRBJ2-1; CDR3 protein: CASSLTSGGSIEQFF; CDR3 DNA: TGCGCCAGCAGCTTGACTAGCGGGGGGTCTATTGAGCAGTTCTTC
D gene: .; V gene: TRBV27; clone size: .; J gene: TRBJ1-2; CDR3 protein: CASSLSGRERYTF; CDR3 DNA: TGTGCCAGCAGTTTATCAGGGAGGGAACGCTACACCTTC
D gene: TRBD1; V gene: TRBV27; clone size: .; J gene: TRBJ1-1; CDR3 protein: CASKPGGARNTEAFF; CDR3 DNA: TGTGCCAGCAAGCCAGGGGGCGCGAGGAACACTGAAGCTTTCTTT
D gene: .; V gene: TRBV7-9; clone size: .; J gene: TRBJ1-3; CDR3 protein: CASSYPLGGENTIYF; CDR3 DNA: TGTGCCAGCAGCTACCCCCTGGGGGGGGAAAACACCATATATTTT
D gene: TRBD1; V gene: TRBV7-2; clone size: .; J gene: TRBJ1-5; CDR3 protein: CASSLVDRVSQPQHF; CDR3 DNA: TGTGCCAGCAGCTTAGTTGACAGGGTGTCTCAGCCCCAGCATTTT
D gene: .; V gene: TRBV12-3/TRBV12-4; clone size: .; J gene: TRBJ2-5; CDR3 protein: CASTIHSQETQYF; CDR3 DNA: TGTGCCAGCACCATCCACTCCCAAGAGACCCAGTACTTC
D gene: TRBD1; V gene: TRBV7-2; clone size: .; J gene: TRBJ1-2; CDR3 protein: CASSLWDRGPTF; CDR3 DNA: TGTGCCAGCAGCTTATGGGACAGGGGCCCCACCTTC
D gene: TRBD1; V gene: TRBV5-5; clone size: .; J gene: TRBJ1-5; CDR3 protein: CASSLGRTGTNQPQHF; CDR3 DNA: TGTGCCAGCAGCTTGGGGCGGACAGGAACGAATCAGCCCCAGCATTTT
D gene: TRBD1; V gene: TRBV11-2; clone size: .; J gene: TRBJ1-1; CDR3 protein: CASSLNPQQGAQGEAFF; CDR3 DNA: TGTGCCAGCAGCTTAAATCCCCAACAGGGGGCGCAGGGTGAAGCTTTCTTT
D gene: .; V gene: TRBV27; clone size: .; J gene: TRBJ1-2; CDR3 protein: CASSLAATLKGYTF; CDR3 DNA: TGTGCCAGCAGTTTAGCCGCCACATTGAAAGGCTACACCTTC
D gene: TRBD1; V gene: TRBV7-2; clone size: .; J gene: TRBJ1-2; CDR3 protein: CASSLGGQGNYGYTF; CDR3 DNA: TGTGCCAGCAGCTTAGGGGGACAGGGGAACTATGGCTACACCTTC
D gene: TRBD2; V gene: TRBV11-2; clone size: .; J gene: TRBJ2-7; CDR3 protein: CASSFRMTAGGSAYEQYF; CDR3 DNA: TGTGCCAGCAGCTTTAGGATGACGGCGGGGGGGTCCGCCTACGAGCAGTACTTC
D gene: .; V gene: TRBV11-2; clone size: .; J gene: TRBJ1-3; CDR3 protein: CASSQTATGNTIYF; CDR3 DNA: TGTGCCAGCAGCCAGACAGCAACTGGAAACACCATATATTTT
D gene: .; V gene: TRBV3-1/TRBV3-2; clone size: .; J gene: TRBJ2-7; CDR3 protein: CASSQAGGARNEQYF; CDR3 DNA: TGTGCCAGCAGCCAAGCGGGTGGGGCGAGAAACGAGCAGTACTTC
D gene: .; V gene: TRBV6-2/TRBV6-3; clone size: few; J gene: TRBJ1-3; CDR3 protein: CASSLTDMSGNTIYF; CDR3 DNA: TGTGCCAGCAGCCTCACCGACATGTCAGGAAACACCATATATTTT
D gene: TRBD1; V gene: TRBV11-3; clone size: .; J gene: TRBJ2-2; CDR3 protein: CASSPRDRGTGELFF; CDR3 DNA: TGTGCCAGCAGCCCCCGGGACAGGGGCACCGGGGAGCTGTTTTTT
D gene: TRBD1; V gene: TRBV11-2; clone size: .; J gene: TRBJ1-2; CDR3 protein: CASSQPVGQGAPNYGYTF; CDR3 DNA: TGTGCCAGCAGCCAGCCCGTGGGACAGGGGGCGCCTAACTATGGCTACACCTTC
D gene: .; V gene: TRBV5-8; clone size: .; J gene: TRBJ1-4; CDR3 protein: CASSLSIRGGEKLFF; CDR3 DNA: TGTGCCAGCAGCTTAAGTATCCGGGGAGGAGAAAAACTGTTTTTT
D gene: .; V gene: TRBV9; clone size: few; J gene: TRBJ1-1; CDR3 protein: CASSVGSGKAFF; CDR3 DNA: TGTGCCAGCAGCGTAGGTTCGGGGAAAGCTTTCTTT
D gene: TRBD1; V gene: TRBV19; clone size: few; J gene: TRBJ1-2; CDR3 protein: CASSMRTGAGYGYTF; CDR3 DNA: TGTGCCAGTAGTATGAGGACAGGGGCGGGCTATGGCTACACCTTC
D gene: .; V gene: TRBV13; clone size: .; J gene: TRBJ1-2; CDR3 protein: CASSLGGGHGYTF; CDR3 DNA: TGTGCCAGCAGCTTAGGTGGAGGGCATGGCTACACCTTC
D gene: .; V gene: TRBV30; clone size: .; J gene: TRBJ1-3; CDR3 protein: CACPAWPLSGNTIYF; CDR3 DNA: TGTGCCTGTCCCGCCTGGCCTCTCTCTGGAAACACCATATATTTT
D gene: .; V gene: TRBV11-3; clone size: .; J gene: TRBJ2-3; CDR3 protein: CASSQQTGGDTQYF; CDR3 DNA: TGTGCCAGCAGCCAACAGACAGGTGGAGATACGCAGTATTTT
D gene: TRBD2; V gene: TRBV5-1; clone size: .; J gene: TRBJ2-3; CDR3 protein: CASSTGLADTGAQYF; CDR3 DNA: TGCGCCAGCAGTACGGGACTAGCGGACACCGGGGCGCAGTATTTT
D gene: TRBD2; V gene: TRBV7-3; clone size: .; J gene: TRBJ2-1; CDR3 protein: CASSSRLAEYNEQFF; CDR3 DNA: TGTGCCAGCAGCTCTAGACTAGCGGAATACAATGAGCAGTTCTTC
D gene: .; V gene: TRBV7-2; clone size: .; J gene: TRBJ1-6; CDR3 protein: CASSLIIGRNSPLHF; CDR3 DNA: TGTGCCAGCAGCTTAATAATCGGCAGGAATTCACCCCTCCACTTT
D gene: TRBD1; V gene: TRBV6-2/TRBV6-3; clone size: .; J gene: TRBJ1-2; CDR3 protein: CASSLGQTYGYTF; CDR3 DNA: TGTGCCAGCAGCCTGGGACAGACCTATGGCTACACCTTC
D gene: .; V gene: TRBV9; clone size: .; J gene: TRBJ1-1; CDR3 protein: CASSVFPGDGTEAFF; CDR3 DNA: TGTGCCAGCAGCGTATTCCCAGGGGATGGTACTGAAGCTTTCTTT
D gene: TRBD2; V gene: TRBV7-2; clone size: .; J gene: TRBJ2-4; CDR3 protein: CASSLPSGGNIQYF; CDR3 DNA: TGTGCCAGCAGCTTACCTAGCGGGGGGAACATTCAGTACTTC
D gene: .; V gene: TRBV7-2; clone size: .; J gene: TRBJ1-5; CDR3 protein: CASSSDRTGQPQHF; CDR3 DNA: TGTGCCAGCAGCTCAGACAGGACGGGGCAGCCCCAGCATTTT
D gene: TRBD1; V gene: TRBV19; clone size: .; J gene: TRBJ1-1; CDR3 protein: CASSIRQGVEAFF; CDR3 DNA: TGTGCCAGTAGTATACGACAGGGGGTTGAAGCTTTCTTT